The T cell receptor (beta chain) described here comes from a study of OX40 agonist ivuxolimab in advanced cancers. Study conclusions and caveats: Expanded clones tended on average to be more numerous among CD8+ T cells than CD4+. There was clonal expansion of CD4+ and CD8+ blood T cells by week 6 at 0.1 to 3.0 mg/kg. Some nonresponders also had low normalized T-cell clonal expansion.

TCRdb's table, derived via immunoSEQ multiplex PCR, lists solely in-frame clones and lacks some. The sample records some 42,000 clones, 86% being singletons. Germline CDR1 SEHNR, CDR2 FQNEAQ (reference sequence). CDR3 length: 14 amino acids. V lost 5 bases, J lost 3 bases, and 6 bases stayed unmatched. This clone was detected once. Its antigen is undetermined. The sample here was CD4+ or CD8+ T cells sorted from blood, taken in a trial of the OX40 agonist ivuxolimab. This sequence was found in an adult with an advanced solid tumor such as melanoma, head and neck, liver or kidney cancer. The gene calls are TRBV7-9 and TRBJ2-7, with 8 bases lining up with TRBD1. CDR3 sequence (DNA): TGTGCCAGCAGCGCCCCCACAGGGGGCTACGAGCAGTACTTC. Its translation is CASSAPTGGYEQYF. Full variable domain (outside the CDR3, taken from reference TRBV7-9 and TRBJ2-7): DTGVSQNPRHKITKRGQNVTFRCDPISEHNRLYWYRQTLGQGPEFLTYFQNEAQLEKSRLLSDRFSAERPKGSFSTLEIQRTEQGDSAMYLCASSAPTGGYEQYFGPGTRLTVT.